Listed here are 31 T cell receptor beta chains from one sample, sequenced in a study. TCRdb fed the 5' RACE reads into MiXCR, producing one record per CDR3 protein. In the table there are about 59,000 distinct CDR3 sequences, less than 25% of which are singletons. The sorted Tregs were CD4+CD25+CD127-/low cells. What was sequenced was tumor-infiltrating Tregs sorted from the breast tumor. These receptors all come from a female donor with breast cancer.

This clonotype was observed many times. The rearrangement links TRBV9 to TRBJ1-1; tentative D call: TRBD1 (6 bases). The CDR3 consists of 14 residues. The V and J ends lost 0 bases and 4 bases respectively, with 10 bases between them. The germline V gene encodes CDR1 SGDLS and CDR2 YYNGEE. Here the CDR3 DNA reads TGTGCCAGCAGCGTAGCTCCGGACAGCACTGAAGCTTTCTTT. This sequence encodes CASSVAPDSTEAFF.

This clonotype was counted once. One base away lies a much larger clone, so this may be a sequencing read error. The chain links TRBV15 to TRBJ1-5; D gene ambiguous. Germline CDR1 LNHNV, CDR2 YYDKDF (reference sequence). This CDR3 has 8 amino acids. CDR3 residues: CSHQPQHF. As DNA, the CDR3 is TGTAGCCATCAGCCCCAGCATTTT.

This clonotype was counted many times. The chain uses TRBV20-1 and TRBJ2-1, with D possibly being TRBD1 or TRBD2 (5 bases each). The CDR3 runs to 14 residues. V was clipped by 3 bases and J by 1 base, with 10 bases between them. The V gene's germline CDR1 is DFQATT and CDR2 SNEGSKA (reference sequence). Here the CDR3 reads CSASGDGSYNEQFF. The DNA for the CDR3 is TGCAGTGCTAGTGGGGACGGATCCTACAATGAGCAGTTCTTC.

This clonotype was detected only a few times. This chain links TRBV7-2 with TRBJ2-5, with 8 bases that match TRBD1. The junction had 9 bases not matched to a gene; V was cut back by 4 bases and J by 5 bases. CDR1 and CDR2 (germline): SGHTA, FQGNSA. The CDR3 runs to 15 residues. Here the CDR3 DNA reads TGTGCCAGCAGCTCATTTCCCAGGGGGCGGGAGACCCAGTACTTC. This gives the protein CASSSFPRGRETQYF.

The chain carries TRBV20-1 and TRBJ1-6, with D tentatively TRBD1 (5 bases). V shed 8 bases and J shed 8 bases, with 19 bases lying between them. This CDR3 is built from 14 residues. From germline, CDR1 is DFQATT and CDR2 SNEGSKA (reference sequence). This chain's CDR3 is CSPDRGTDYSPLHF. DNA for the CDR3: TGCAGTCCCGACCGAGGGACCGACTATTCACCCCTCCACTTT.

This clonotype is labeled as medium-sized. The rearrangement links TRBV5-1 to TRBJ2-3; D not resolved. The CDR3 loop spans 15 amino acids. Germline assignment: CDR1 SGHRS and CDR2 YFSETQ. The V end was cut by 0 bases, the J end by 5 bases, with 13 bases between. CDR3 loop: CASSLAPSLGDTQYF. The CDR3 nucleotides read TGCGCCAGCAGCTTGGCCCCTTCTCTGGGAGATACGCAGTATTTT.

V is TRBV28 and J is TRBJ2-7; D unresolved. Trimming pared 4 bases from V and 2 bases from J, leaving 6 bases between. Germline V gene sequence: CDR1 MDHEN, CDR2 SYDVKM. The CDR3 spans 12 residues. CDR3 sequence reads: CASSSWPYEQYF. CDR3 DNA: TGTGCCAGCAGTTCCTGGCCCTACGAGCAGTACTTC. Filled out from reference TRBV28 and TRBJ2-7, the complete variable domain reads DVKVTQSSRYLVKRTGEKVFLECVQDMDHENMFWYRQDPGLGLRLIYFSYDVKMKEKGDIPEGYSVSREKKERFSLILESASTNQTSMYLCASSSWPYEQYFGPGTRLTVT.

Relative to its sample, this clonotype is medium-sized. This CDR3 reads CASSLAPLSGTTDTQYF. DNA for the CDR3: TGCGCCAGCAGCTTGGCCCCTTTGAGCGGAACCACAGATACGCAGTATTTT. This chain uses TRBV5-1 with TRBJ2-3, with D possibly TRBD2 on 5 matching bases. Trimming left V 0 bases short and J 2 bases short, with 16 bases between. The CDR3 sequence is 17 residues long. Germline V lookup: CDR1 SGHRS, CDR2 YFSETQ.

As DNA, the CDR3 is TGTGCCACCAGCAGAGATTATGTCGGTGGGCAGCCCCAGCATTTT. Its translation is CATSRDYVGGQPQHF. V is TRBV15 and J is TRBJ1-5, with D uncertain. Germline-derived CDR1 and CDR2 are LNHNV and YYDKDF (reference sequence). Trimming shortened V by 0 bases and J by 7 bases, and 13 bases separated the two germline ends. The CDR3 has 15 residues.

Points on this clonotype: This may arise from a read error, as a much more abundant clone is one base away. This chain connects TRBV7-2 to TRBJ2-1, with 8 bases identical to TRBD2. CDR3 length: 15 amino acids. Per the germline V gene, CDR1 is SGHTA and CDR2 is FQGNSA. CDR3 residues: CARSPESGGYGEQFF. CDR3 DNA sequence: TGTGCCCGCAGCCCGGAGAGCGGGGGTTATGGTGAGCAGTTCTTC.

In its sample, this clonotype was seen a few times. The CDR3 here is CASSYGQGAVNEQFF. In DNA form, the CDR3 reads TGTGCCAGCAGTTACGGACAGGGGGCGGTCAATGAGCAGTTCTTC. The chain carries TRBV6-6 and TRBJ2-1; TRBD1 matches at 11 bases. Germline CDR1 and CDR2: MNHNY and SVGAGI (reference sequence). After removal of 2 bases from V and 6 bases from J, the junction contained 3 bases not matched to a gene. The CDR3 totals 15 residues.

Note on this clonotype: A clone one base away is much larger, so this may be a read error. In nucleotides, the CDR3 is TGTGCCAGCAGTGGGGGAGGGGAACGGAACACTGAAGCTCTCTTT. Protein: CASSGGGERNTEALF. The rearrangement links TRBV6-6 to TRBJ1-1; possible D gene TRBD1, 5 bases. The CDR3 has 15 residues. Germline V lookup: CDR1 MNHNY, CDR2 SVGAGI (reference sequence).

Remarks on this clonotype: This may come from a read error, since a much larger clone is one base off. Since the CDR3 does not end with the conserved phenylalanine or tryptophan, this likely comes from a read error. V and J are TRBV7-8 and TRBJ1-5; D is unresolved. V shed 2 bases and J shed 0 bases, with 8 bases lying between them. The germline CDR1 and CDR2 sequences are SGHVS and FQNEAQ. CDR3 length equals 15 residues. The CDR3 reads CASSLMALSNQPQHL. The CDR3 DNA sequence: TGTGCCAGCAGCTTAATGGCACTTAGCAATCAGCCCCAGCATCTT.

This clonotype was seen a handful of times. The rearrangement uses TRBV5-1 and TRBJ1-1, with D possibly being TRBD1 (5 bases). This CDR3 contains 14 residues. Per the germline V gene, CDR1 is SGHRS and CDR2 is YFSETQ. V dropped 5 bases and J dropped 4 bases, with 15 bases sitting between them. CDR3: CASRRTVRGTEAFF. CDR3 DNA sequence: TGCGCCAGCAGGCGTACAGTGAGGGGCACTGAAGCTTTCTTT.

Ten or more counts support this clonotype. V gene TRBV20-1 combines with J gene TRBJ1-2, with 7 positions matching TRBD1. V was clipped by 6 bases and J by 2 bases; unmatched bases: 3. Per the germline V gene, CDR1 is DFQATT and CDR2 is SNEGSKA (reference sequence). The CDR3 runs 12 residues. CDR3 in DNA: TGCAGTGCCCCGACAGGGAACTATGGCTACACCTTC. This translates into CSAPTGNYGYTF.

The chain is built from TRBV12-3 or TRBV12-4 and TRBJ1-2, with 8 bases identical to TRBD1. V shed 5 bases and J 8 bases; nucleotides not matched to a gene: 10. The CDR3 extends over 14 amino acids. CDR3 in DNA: TGTGCCAGCAGTACCGGACAGGGAGGTACGGGCTACACCTTC. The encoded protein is CASSTGQGGTGYTF.

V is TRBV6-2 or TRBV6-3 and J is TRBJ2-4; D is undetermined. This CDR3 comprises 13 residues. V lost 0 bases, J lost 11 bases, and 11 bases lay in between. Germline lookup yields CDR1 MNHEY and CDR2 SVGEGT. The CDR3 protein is CASSYSNRYVQYF. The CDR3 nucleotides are TGTGCCAGCAGTTACTCGAACAGATACGTTCAGTACTTC.

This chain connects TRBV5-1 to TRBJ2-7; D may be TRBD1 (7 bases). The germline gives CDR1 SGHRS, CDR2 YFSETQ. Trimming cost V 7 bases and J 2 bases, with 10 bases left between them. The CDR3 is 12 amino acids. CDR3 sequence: CASRRGAYEQYF. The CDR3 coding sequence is TGCGCCAGCCGCAGGGGGGCCTACGAGCAGTACTTC.

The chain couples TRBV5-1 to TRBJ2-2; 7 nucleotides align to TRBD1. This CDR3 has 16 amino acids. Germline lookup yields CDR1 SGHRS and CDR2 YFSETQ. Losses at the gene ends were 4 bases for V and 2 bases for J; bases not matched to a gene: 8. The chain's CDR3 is CASSTRDSRNTGELFF. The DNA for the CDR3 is TGCGCCAGCAGCACCCGGGACAGTAGAAACACCGGGGAGCTGTTTTTT. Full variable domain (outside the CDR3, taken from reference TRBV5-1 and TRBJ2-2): KAGVTQTPRYLIKTRGQQVTLSCSPISGHRSVSWYQQTPGQGLQFLFEYFSETQRNKGNFPGRFSGRQFSNSRSEMNVSTLELGDSALYLCASSTRDSRNTGELFFGEGSRLTVL.

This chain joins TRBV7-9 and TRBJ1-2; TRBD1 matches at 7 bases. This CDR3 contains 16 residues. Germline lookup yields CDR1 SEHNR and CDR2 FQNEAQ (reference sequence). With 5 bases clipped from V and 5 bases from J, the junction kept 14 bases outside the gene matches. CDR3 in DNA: TGTGCCAGCAGCGCCTACGCCGGGACAGAGGGGTATGGCTACACCTTC. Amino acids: CASSAYAGTEGYGYTF.

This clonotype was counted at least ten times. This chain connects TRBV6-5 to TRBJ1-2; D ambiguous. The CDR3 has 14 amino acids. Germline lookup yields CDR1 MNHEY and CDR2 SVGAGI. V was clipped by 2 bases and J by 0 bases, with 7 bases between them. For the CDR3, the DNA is TGTGCCAGCAGTTACGGTGTGACTAACTATGGCTACACCTTC. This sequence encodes CASSYGVTNYGYTF.

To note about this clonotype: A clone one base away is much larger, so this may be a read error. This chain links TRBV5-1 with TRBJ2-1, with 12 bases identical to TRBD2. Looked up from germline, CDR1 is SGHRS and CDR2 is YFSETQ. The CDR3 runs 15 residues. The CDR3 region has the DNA TGCGCCAGCAGCTTGAGGACTAGCGGGAACAATGGGCAGTTCTTC. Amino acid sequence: CASSLRTSGNNGQFF.

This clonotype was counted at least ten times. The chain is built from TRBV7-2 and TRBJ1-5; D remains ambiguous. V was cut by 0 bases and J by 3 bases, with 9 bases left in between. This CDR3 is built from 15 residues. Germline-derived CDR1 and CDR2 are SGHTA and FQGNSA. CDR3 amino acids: CASSLAAASNQPQHF. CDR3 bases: TGTGCCAGCAGCTTAGCGGCAGCATCCAATCAGCCCCAGCATTTT.

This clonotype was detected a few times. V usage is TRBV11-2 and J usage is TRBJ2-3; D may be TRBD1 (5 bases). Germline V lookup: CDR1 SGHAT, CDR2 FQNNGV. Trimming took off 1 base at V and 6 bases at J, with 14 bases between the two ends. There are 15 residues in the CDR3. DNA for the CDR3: TGTGCCAGCAGCTTAGGTGGTTCAGGGCGGGATACGCAGTATTTT. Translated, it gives CASSLGGSGRDTQYF.

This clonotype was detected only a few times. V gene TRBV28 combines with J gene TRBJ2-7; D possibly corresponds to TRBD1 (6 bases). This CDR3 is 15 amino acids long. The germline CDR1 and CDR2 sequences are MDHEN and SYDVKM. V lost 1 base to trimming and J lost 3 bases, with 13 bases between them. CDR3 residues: CASSLSGVKLYEQYF. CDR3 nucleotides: TGTGCCAGCAGTTTATCAGGGGTGAAGCTCTACGAGCAGTACTTC.

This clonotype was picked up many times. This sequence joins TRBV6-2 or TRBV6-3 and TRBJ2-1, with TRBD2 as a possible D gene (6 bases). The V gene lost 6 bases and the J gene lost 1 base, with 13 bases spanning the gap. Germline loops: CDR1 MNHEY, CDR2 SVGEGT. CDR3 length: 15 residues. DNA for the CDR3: TGTGCCAGCAGAGGCCGGGACTCGTCCTACAATGAGCAGTTCTTC. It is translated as CASRGRDSSYNEQFF.

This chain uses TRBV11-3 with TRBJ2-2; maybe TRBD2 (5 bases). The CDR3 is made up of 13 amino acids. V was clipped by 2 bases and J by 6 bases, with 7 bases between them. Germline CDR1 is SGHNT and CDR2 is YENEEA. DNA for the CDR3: TGTGCCAGCAGCTTAAACGGGGCCGGGGAGCTGTTTTTT. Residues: CASSLNGAGELFF.

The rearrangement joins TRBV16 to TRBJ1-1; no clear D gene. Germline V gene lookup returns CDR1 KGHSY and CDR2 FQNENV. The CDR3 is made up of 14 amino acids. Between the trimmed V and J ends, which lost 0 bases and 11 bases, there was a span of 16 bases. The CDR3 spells CASSQSRDPPWAFF. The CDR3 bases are TGTGCCAGCAGCCAATCGCGAGACCCACCATGGGCTTTCTTT.

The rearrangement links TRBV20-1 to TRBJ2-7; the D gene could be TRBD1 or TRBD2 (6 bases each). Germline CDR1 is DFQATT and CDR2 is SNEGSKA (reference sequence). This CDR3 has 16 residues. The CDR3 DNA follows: TGCTGTGTCCTCTTACAAGGAGGGGGTATCTCCTACGAGCAGTACTTC. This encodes CCVLLQGGGISYEQYF.

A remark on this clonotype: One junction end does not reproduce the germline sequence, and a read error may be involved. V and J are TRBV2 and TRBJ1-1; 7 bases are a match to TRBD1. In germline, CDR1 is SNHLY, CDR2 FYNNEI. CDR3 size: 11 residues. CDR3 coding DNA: TGTGCCAGCAGCCAGGGGGATGAAGCCTTCTTT. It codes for CASSQGDEAFF.

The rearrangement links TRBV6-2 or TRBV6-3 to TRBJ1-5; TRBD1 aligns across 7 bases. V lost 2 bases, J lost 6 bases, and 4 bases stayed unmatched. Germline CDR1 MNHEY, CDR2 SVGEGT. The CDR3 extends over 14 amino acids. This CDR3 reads CASSYRGGGQPQHF. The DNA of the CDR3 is TGTGCCAGCAGTTACAGAGGGGGCGGTCAGCCCCAGCATTTT.